This TCR beta chain was observed in a study of early stage breast cancer tumors. As for the study in general: Each sample averaged about 9.4-fold read coverage. Study-level points and caveats: Compared with adjacent normal breast tissue, tumors showed 2 to 2.5-fold greater T cell density and higher clonality.

The CDR3 has 16 amino acids. The V segment lost 0 bases and the J segment 3 bases; nucleotides outside the gene matches: 7. CDR1 and CDR2 (germline): SGHAT, FQNNGV. The repertoire was sequenced with immunoSEQ multiplex PCR; TCRdb's copy has only in-frame clones and lacks some. The table shows about 36,000 clones, with 74% occurring only once. As regards this clone: Antigen unknown.

The chain links TRBV11-2 to TRBJ1-2, with 7 nucleotides matching TRBD1. This receptor was taken from a person aged 60 to 70 with breast cancer. Sequencing was done on a sample of blood. This CDR3 reads CASSLDPGGRDYGYTF. CDR3 DNA: TGTGCCAGCAGCTTAGATCCAGGGGGAAGGGACTATGGCTACACCTTC.